This T cell receptor (beta chain) emerged from a study of T cell clonality in common variable immunodeficiency. Findings and caveats of the study: In common variable immunodeficiency, TCR beta chains reportedly carried fewer deletions and N-nucleotide insertions.

Patients and controls were mostly of Caucasian heritage. Heparinized whole blood, roughly 5 to 9 ml, came from each donor. As for this clone: Its cognate antigen is unknown. Sequencing ends 3 residues short of the CDR3 end; the germline J gene provides the rest.

Control and CVID samples contributed equal amounts of genomic DNA. Method: immunoSEQ multiplex PCR; TCRdb's copy keeps in-frame clones and lacks some. This sample has 40,000 to 65,000 clones, each found more than once. V was trimmed by 9 bases and J by 4 bases, leaving 15 bases between them. The CDR3 loop spans 13 amino acids. Germline CDR1 and CDR2: SGHTA and FQGNSA. The rearrangement uses TRBV7-2 and TRBJ1-2; tentative D call: TRBD1 (5 bases). The specimen was peripheral blood mononuclear cells. This clonotype originated in a person aged 18-70 years in good health. CDR3 DNA, as far as it was read: TGTGCCAGTAACCTTCAGGGAAGCTATGGC. Amino acid sequence: CASNLQGSYG. The entire CDR3 is CASNLQGSYGYTF.